Listed here are 30 T cell receptor beta chains from one sample, sequenced in a study of cytomegalovirus exposure and HLA in healthy donors. With 60 Vbeta and 13 Jbeta primers, the PCR was carried out. Profiling relied on immunoSEQ multiplex PCR, and the TCRdb table lists in-frame clones only, not all of them. The sample shows about 110,000 clones, 65% to 80% of them seen only once. The sample was PBMCs. Receptors were obtained from a man younger than 45 in good health and CMV-seropositive.

CDR3 coding DNA: TGTGCCAGCAGCCCGGGTGAGGCTTTCTTT. Translating gives CASSPGEAFF. V gene TRBV7-9 combines with J gene TRBJ1-1; unclear D gene. The germline gives CDR1 SEHNR, CDR2 FQNEAQ (reference sequence). There are 10 residues in the CDR3. Trimming stripped 5 bases from V and 11 bases from J, with 9 bases between.

The sample holds a few counts of this clone. V usage is TRBV29-1 and J usage is TRBJ1-2; TRBD1 agrees at 8 bases. This CDR3 has 16 amino acids. J lost 3 bases, V lost 6 bases, and 15 bases had no gene match. The germline V gene has CDR1 SQVTM and CDR2 ANQGSEA. The CDR3, as DNA: TGCAGCGTACGAAAGGACAGGGTTTCGTCGGACTATGGCTACACCTTC. Encoded protein: CSVRKDRVSSDYGYTF.

On this clone itself: The junction departs from germline at one end; a sequencing error may be responsible. This rearrangement joins TRBV2 to TRBJ1-1; TRBD1 might be the D (6 bases). The CDR3 covers 15 residues. Per the germline V gene, CDR1 is SNHLY and CDR2 is FYNNEI. The CDR3 DNA is TGTGTCAGCACAGGACAGCCACACATGAACACTGAAGCTTTCTTT. Translated, it gives CVSTGQPHMNTEAFF.

This chain uses TRBV19 with TRBJ2-7; 10 nucleotides match TRBD1. There are 16 residues in the CDR3. The germline gives CDR1 LNHDA, CDR2 SQIVND (reference sequence). With V trimmed by 3 bases and J by 5 bases, 10 bases remained unmatched. DNA of the CDR3: TGTGCCAGTAGTATTGTTGGGACAGGGGTGGGCCACGAGCAGTACTTC. It translates to CASSIVGTGVGHEQYF.

The rearrangement joins TRBV2 to TRBJ2-5, with 7 bases that match TRBD2. Losses at the gene ends were 8 bases for V and 5 bases for J; bases not matched to a gene: 11. CDR1 SNHLY and CDR2 FYNNEI come from the germline V gene. The CDR3 loop spans 14 amino acids. The CDR3 DNA reads TGTGCCAGCGTCTGGACTAGAGGATGGGAGACCCAGTACTTC. This codes for CASVWTRGWETQYF.

This chain links TRBV19 with TRBJ2-2; D might be TRBD1 (5 bases). Germline CDR1 and CDR2: LNHDA and SQIVND (reference sequence). CDR3 length: 15 residues. With 1 base removed from V and 4 bases from J, the gap between germline ends came to 10 bases. In DNA, the CDR3 is TGTGCCAGTAGTATAGGGGGCCCCAGCACCGGGGAGCTGTTTTTT. Encoded protein: CASSIGGPSTGELFF.

This clone was detected many times. The CDR3 DNA sequence: TGTGCCATTCACAGGGACGGAATGAACACTGAAGCTTTCTTT. Protein product: CAIHRDGMNTEAFF. The chain employs TRBV10-3 and TRBJ1-1, with a weak D call TRBD1 (6 bases). Germline V CDR1 and CDR2: ENHRY, SYGVKD. V was shortened by 9 bases and J by 0 bases, with 14 bases between the two germline ends. This CDR3 comprises 14 residues.

The chain uses TRBV19 and TRBJ1-6; D remains ambiguous. With 9 bases removed from V and 4 bases from J, the gap between germline ends came to 13 bases. Germline CDR1 is LNHDA and CDR2 is SQIVND (reference sequence). The CDR3 is 14 amino acids. CDR3 residues: CASRSSHYNSPLHF. In DNA, the CDR3 is TGTGCCAGCCGCAGTTCCCATTATAATTCACCCCTCCACTTT.

In DNA, the CDR3 is TGTGCCAGCAGTTACTCACAGGGGATAGGTTACGAGCAGTACTTC. Amino acids: CASSYSQGIGYEQYF. This chain connects TRBV6-5 to TRBJ2-7, with 7 nucleotides matching TRBD1. Per germline, CDR1 MNHEY and CDR2 SVGAGI. This CDR3 is 15 amino acids long. V was clipped by 0 bases and J by 4 bases; unmatched bases: 6.

The chain recombines TRBV11-3 with TRBJ2-3; 8 bases agree with TRBD2. The CDR3 has 17 residues. Per the germline V gene, CDR1 is SGHNT and CDR2 is YENEEA. The V segment lost 0 bases and the J segment 1 base; nucleotides outside the gene matches: 6. CDR3 DNA sequence: TGTGCCAGCAGCTTAGACGGGGGGGCTTCGGGCACAGATACGCAGTATTTT. This gives the protein CASSLDGGASGTDTQYF. Full variable domain (outside the CDR3, taken from reference TRBV11-3 and TRBJ2-3): EAGVVQSPRYKIIEKKQPVAFWCNPISGHNTLYWYLQNLGQGPELLIRYENEEAVDDSQLPKDRFSAERLKGVDSTLKIQPAELGDSAVYLCASSLDGGASGTDTQYFGPGTRLTVL.

The rearrangement joins TRBV28 to TRBJ2-7; TRBD2 is a possible D gene (6 bases). V gave up 6 bases and J gave up 3 bases, with 6 bases separating them. Germline V lookup: CDR1 MDHEN, CDR2 SYDVKM. This CDR3 contains 11 residues. The CDR3 is CASRGGYEQYF. The CDR3, as DNA: TGTGCCAGCAGGGGAGGCTACGAGCAGTACTTC.

V gene TRBV4-3 combines with J gene TRBJ2-3; 11 bases match TRBD1. This CDR3 has 16 residues. Trimming at V came to 3 bases and at J to 5 bases, leaving 7 bases not matched to a gene. The germline gives CDR1 LGHNA, CDR2 YSLEER. CDR3 coding DNA: TGCGCCAGCAGCCAGAGGACAGGGGGCCGCGGAGATACGCAGTATTTT. Protein sequence: CASSQRTGGRGDTQYF.

V is TRBV11-3 and J is TRBJ2-3, with unresolved D. This CDR3 has 15 residues. The germline V gene encodes CDR1 SGHNT and CDR2 YENEEA. The V and J ends lost 1 base and 3 bases respectively, with 11 bases between them. The CDR3 DNA is TGTGCCAGCAGCTTAGGCGTCAGGTGGACAGATACGCAGTATTTT. Encoded protein: CASSLGVRWTDTQYF.

The chain carries TRBV9 and TRBJ2-7; 8 nucleotides match TRBD2. Per germline, CDR1 SGDLS and CDR2 YYNGEE. This CDR3 is 15 amino acids long. V trimming: 0 bases; J trimming: 2 bases; junction bases outside the gene matches: 4. The CDR3 sequence: CASSVDGGAAYEQYF. In nucleotides, the CDR3 is TGTGCCAGCAGCGTAGACGGGGGGGCCGCCTACGAGCAGTACTTC.

The chain couples TRBV2 to TRBJ1-2; D ambiguous. V gave up 7 bases and J gave up 5 bases, with 17 bases separating them. The germline V gene has CDR1 SNHLY and CDR2 FYNNEI. The CDR3 runs 14 residues. CDR3 nucleotide sequence: TGTGCCAGCAACCCCCGTGATTCTGAGTATGGCTACACCTTC. Amino acids: CASNPRDSEYGYTF.

The chain uses TRBV18 and TRBJ2-1; 10 bases map to TRBD2. The junction had 4 bases not matched to a gene; V was cut back by 0 bases and J by 5 bases. This CDR3 comprises 16 residues. The germline CDR1 and CDR2 sequences are KGHSH and LQKENI. As DNA, the CDR3 is TGTGCCAGCTCACCACCAATAGCGGGGGGAAACAATGAGCAGTTCTTC. Protein: CASSPPIAGGNNEQFF.

The chain recombines TRBV30 with TRBJ1-5; 9 nucleotides agree with TRBD1. This CDR3 contains 18 residues. The germline gives CDR1 GTSNPN, CDR2 SVGIG (reference sequence). J gave up 0 bases and V 3 bases, and 12 bases lay outside the gene matches. Written as DNA, the CDR3 is TGTGCCTGGAGCTCGAGCTGGGGACAGGGAAATAGCAATCAGCCCCAGCATTTT. As protein: CAWSSSWGQGNSNQPQHF.

The chain couples TRBV2 to TRBJ2-5; TRBD2 matches 7 bases. V was clipped by 2 bases and J by 13 bases; unmatched bases: 7. This CDR3 is 12 amino acids long. CDR1 is SNHLY and CDR2 is FYNNEI in the germline V gene. In DNA form, the CDR3 reads TGTGCCAGCAGTGAACTAGCGGAGTCGCGGTACTTC. As protein: CASSELAESRYF. Variable domain in full (rest from reference TRBV2 and TRBJ2-5): EPEVTQTPSHQVTQMGQEVILRCVPISNHLYFYWYRQILGQKVEFLVSFYNNEISEKSEIFDDQFSVERPDGSNFTLKIRSTKLEDSAMYFCASSELAESRYFGPGTRLLVL.

J is TRBJ2-3 and V is TRBV19, with 7 positions matching TRBD2. V was pared by 5 bases and J by 2 bases, with 7 bases of the junction left unmatched. Germline V gene data show CDR1 as LNHDA and CDR2 as SQIVND (reference sequence). The CDR3 contains 15 residues. CDR3 in amino acids: CASSSAGTTTDTQYF. For the CDR3, the DNA is TGTGCCAGTAGTTCCGCCGGGACTACCACAGATACGCAGTATTTT. Based on the CDR3 plus reference TRBV19 and TRBJ2-3, the full variable domain is DGGITQSPKYLFRKEGQNVTLSCEQNLNHDAMYWYRQDPGQGLRLIYYSQIVNDFQKGDIAEGYSVSREKKESFPLTVTSAQKNPTAFYLCASSSAGTTTDTQYFGPGTRLTVL.

As for this clone: A read error may produce the germline difference seen at one junction end. The chain couples TRBV30 to TRBJ1-1; unclear D gene. The CDR3 spans 12 residues. Germline CDR1 reads GTSNPN; CDR2 reads SVGIG (reference sequence). The DNA for the CDR3 is TGTGCCTGGGAGCATCTGAACCCTGAACCTTTCTTT. It translates to CAWEHLNPEPFF.

This clone turned up a few times. This chain links TRBV12-5 with TRBJ2-7; 7 positions agree with TRBD2. Germline V gene data show CDR1 as LGHNT and CDR2 as FRNRAP. The CDR3 extends over 17 amino acids. V lost 2 bases, J lost 7 bases, and 17 bases stayed unmatched. The CDR3: CASGLLWGGTALGEQYF. In DNA, the CDR3 is TGTGCTAGTGGTTTGTTATGGGGGGGGACCGCTTTGGGGGAGCAGTACTTC.

The rearrangement joins TRBV5-6 to TRBJ2-7; no reliable D call. Germline CDR1 SGHDT, CDR2 YYEEEE. V lost 0 bases, J lost 3 bases, and 10 bases lay in between. The CDR3 covers 14 residues. The chain's CDR3 is CASSLVSSYYEQYF. The CDR3 nucleotides read TGTGCCAGCAGCTTGGTGTCTTCTTACTACGAGCAGTACTTC. Full variable domain (missing parts from reference TRBV5-6 and TRBJ2-7): DAGVTQSPTHLIKTRGQQVTLRCSPKSGHDTVSWYQQALGQGPQFIFQYYEEEERQRGNFPDRFSGHQFPNYSSELNVNALLLGDSALYLCASSLVSSYYEQYFGPGTRLTVT.

This clone was counted a single time. The rearrangement uses TRBV10-3 and TRBJ1-5; D not resolved. V lost 0 bases and J lost 3, with 9 bases in between. From germline, CDR1 is ENHRY and CDR2 SYGVKD. The CDR3 has 15 amino acids. This chain's CDR3 is CAISESRLHNQPQHF. The DNA for the CDR3 is TGTGCCATCAGTGAGTCCAGATTGCACAATCAGCCCCAGCATTTT.

The CDR3, as DNA: TGTGCCAGCAGCTTAGGTGCAACGGTGGATACGCAGTATTTT. Its translation is CASSLGATVDTQYF. The chain couples TRBV7-2 to TRBJ2-3; D unclear. The CDR3 sequence is 14 residues long. Per germline, CDR1 SGHTA and CDR2 FQGNSA. The V and J ends lost 1 base and 6 bases respectively, with 11 bases between them.

This clone is a singleton in its sample. The rearrangement joins TRBV9 to TRBJ1-2; D is unclear. V was trimmed by 0 bases and J by 7 bases, leaving 13 bases between them. Germline CDR1 is SGDLS and CDR2 is YYNGEE. The CDR3 totals 14 residues. CDR3 protein: CASSVEGRKIGYTF. The CDR3, as DNA: TGTGCCAGCAGCGTAGAAGGGAGGAAGATTGGCTACACCTTC.

V and J are TRBV6-1 and TRBJ1-2, with a weak D call TRBD1 (5 bases). CDR1 is MNHNS, CDR2 SASEGT, per germline. Trimming left V 3 bases short and J 4 bases short, with 9 bases between. The CDR3 loop spans 13 amino acids. Written as DNA, the CDR3 is TGTGCCAGCAGTGACAGGGAGGCCTATGGCTACACCTTC. The encoded protein is CASSDREAYGYTF.

The chain links TRBV27 to TRBJ2-7; D perhaps matches TRBD2 (5 bases). With 5 bases removed from V and 3 bases from J, the gap between germline ends came to 17 bases. In germline, CDR1 is MNHEY, CDR2 SMNVEV (reference sequence). The CDR3 loop spans 15 amino acids. CDR3 sequence (DNA): TGTGCCAGCAGTACCCAGCGGCAGGCGAGCTACGAGCAGTACTTC. Translation gives CASSTQRQASYEQYF.

This clone has a single count. The V call is TRBV9, the J call TRBJ2-2, with a tentative D call TRBD2 (6 bases). Trimming removed 4 bases from V and 1 base from J, with 20 bases in between. The CDR3 loop spans 18 amino acids. CDR1 and CDR2 from the germline V gene are SGDLS and YYNGEE. CDR3: CASSPPPRRGKNTGELFF. The CDR3 DNA reads TGTGCCAGCAGCCCCCCCCCGAGGAGGGGAAAGAACACCGGGGAGCTGTTTTTT.

V gene TRBV11-2 combines with J gene TRBJ2-7; no reliable D call. The CDR3 extends over 13 amino acids. Germline V CDR1 and CDR2: SGHAT, FQNNGV. The V end lost 1 base, the J end lost 5 bases, and 9 bases lay between the germline ends. CDR3 DNA: TGTGCCAGCAGCTTAGGTGTGTCCGACGAGCAGTACTTC. It specifies CASSLGVSDEQYF. The entire variable domain, with the rest obtained from reference TRBV11-2 and TRBJ2-7, is as follows: EAGVAQSPRYKIIEKRQSVAFWCNPISGHATLYWYQQILGQGPKLLIQFQNNGVVDDSQLPKDRFSAERLKGVDSTLKIQPAKLEDSAVYLCASSLGVSDEQYFGPGTRLTVT.

V is TRBV15 and J is TRBJ1-3; D ambiguous. The CDR3 length is 15 residues. Trimming removed 0 bases from V and 0 bases from J, with 6 bases in between. Germline lookup yields CDR1 LNHNV and CDR2 YYDKDF (reference sequence). CDR3 nucleotide sequence: TGTGCCACCAGCAGAGACCCTCGCTCTGGAAACACCATATATTTT. As protein: CATSRDPRSGNTIYF.